The subject of this entry is one TCR beta chain. It lacks a known antigen. Within one base of it there is no much larger clone, and no base qualities were kept. The entire isolated RNA was reverse transcribed using the High Capacity cDNA Reverse Transcription Kit, and thus expressed TCRB transcripts were sequenced. Naive, central memory and regulatory T cell samples underwent deep immunoSEQ sequencing, averaging about 3.57 million total reads per sample. Sorted cells were lysed in RLT buffer, and RNA was extracted using DNase-treated RNeasy Micro or Mini kits according to cell number. To prevent cross-contamination, every cell subset was processed on its own, while patient and healthy donor samples were processed together. The immunoSEQ multiplex PCR was used to amplify TCRB sequences from cDNA, generating 87-bp fragments that spanned the CDR3 region. Sequencing of the amplicons was performed on the Illumina HiSeq platform. On the study's bioinformatics: PCR bias was computationally corrected using synthetic template baselines, reads within Hamming distance 2 were collapsed, and singletons that could not be merged were discarded. Reads were aligned against IMGT to assign V, D and J genes, CDR3 length and insertions or deletions at six rearrangement sites. Within each subset, clonotype counts were normalized to sorted cell number, and only after that were true diversity and Gini coefficients computed with the tcR R package. The overlap coefficient, calculated on TCRB nucleotide sequences, was used to measure repertoire sharing. As a proxy for the pre-selection repertoire, out-of-frame TCRB sequences from naive cells were analyzed. In its TCRdb copy, this immuneACCESS table keeps in-frame sequences only and misses some clones. Where compared with another copy, unresolved V genes explain less than half of these, and the others have no known cause. The D gene and trimming were derived from the DNA, and the V and J assignments and clone size from that table. Present in this sample are 200,000 to 250,000 clones, 7.5% to 10% of which were seen just once. Around 0.037% of the sample belongs to the ten largest clones.

The data were obtained in a study of beta chain features in type 1 diabetes (dated by TCRdb to the late 2010s). Notes on the research overall: Mean age, gender distribution, total cell number and subset yield were not different between patients and healthy donors. A total of 90 million to 140 million sorted cells were examined across all samples, and RNA yield correlated strongly with the number of cells per subset. The study compared TCRB repertoires of sorted circulating CD4+ T cell subsets between recently diagnosed type 1 diabetes patients and matched healthy donors. Naive and central memory subsets were obtained from all 30 or so donors, but regulatory and stem cell-like memory subsets were isolated from only 8 patients and 8 healthy donors. What the authors observed across the whole study: Naive, central memory and regulatory TCRB repertoires appeared to be more similar among patients than among healthy donors. At VDJ recombination sites, patients with type 1 diabetes made fewer insertions and deleted more nucleotides, a pattern implying thymic rearrangement abnormalities. Because the HLA sub-analyses included only small numbers of individuals, any influence of HLA type on TCRB rearrangement was left unresolved. A moderate but significant shortening of TCRB CDR3 length was observed in type 1 diabetes patients in all four CD4+ subsets. PCR may preferentially amplify shorter templates, but because patient and control samples were amplified and corrected together, any resulting skew would affect both groups equally. Because cDNA rather than genomic DNA was sequenced, highly expressing activated cells could have been over-represented, although no difference in activation and CD3 levels was found between groups.

From each donor, a single peripheral blood sample of 95 to 150 mL on average was drawn into heparinised tubes. A BD FACSAria II and a panel including CD45RO, CCR7, CD25, CD127, CD95 and CD27 were used to sort naive, central memory, regulatory and stem cell-like memory CD4+ T cells. All sorted populations exceeded 98% purity. PBMCs were isolated right away by Lymphoprep density gradient centrifugation and were stained directly, without culture. To minimize batch effects, samples were stained and sorted in pairs, one healthy donor with one patient per experiment. The CDR3 starts with the cysteine, ends with the phenylalanine, and has 13 residues. Just the 39-base CDR3 DNA is kept, in frame starting at base 1. V was cut back by 5 bases and J by 4 bases, leaving a gap of 9 bases between them. CDR1 and CDR2 are drawn from the germline V gene: SGHTA, FQGNSA.

The sequencing sample was made of naive CD4+ T cells from blood. This sample's cell subset or site label indicates: true naive CD4+ T cells. The sequence joins TRBV7-2 to TRBJ2-1, with no confidently assigned D gene. The source of this sequence is a woman aged 18-29 years in good health. The CDR3: CASSPVVYNEQFF. The nucleotide sequence reads TGTGCCAGCAGCCCTGTAGTTTACAATGAGCAGTTCTTC.